Below are 27 T cell receptor beta chains sequenced from a single sample in a study of read filtering for tumor transcriptome and immune sequencing. From around 0.4 ug of RNA, a library with molecular barcoded alpha/delta and beta/gamma adaptors was made. TCRdb re-derived calls from the reads in MiXCR, one entry per CDR3 protein. The profile shows about 30,000 distinct CDR3 sequences, roughly 20% of them singletons. Material: a population of CD138-negative cells sorted from bone marrow. These TCRs come from a donor aged 40 or over with multiple myeloma.

With respect to this clonotype: This is likely a read error, given that the CDR3 carries no conserved phenylalanine or tryptophan at its end. The DNA is omitted, as the CDR3 cannot be located on it reliably, and the CDR3 follows TCRdb's listing. This chain connects TRBV9 to TRBJ1-6. With termini counted, the CDR3 has 12 amino acids. In germline, CDR1 is SGDLS, CDR2 YYNGEE. CDR3 loop: CASSVGGSPLHL.

This chain joins TRBV7-8 and TRBJ2-1; the D is unclear. Germline CDR1 is SGHVS and CDR2 is FQNEAQ. The CDR3 spans 14 residues. V was cut by 4 bases and J by 16 bases, with 23 bases left in between. The CDR3 spells CASSSPLDHNDQFF. The DNA of the CDR3 is TGTGCCAGCAGCTCACCACTCGACCACAATGATCAATTCTTC. The full variable domain, its missing parts supplied by reference TRBV7-8 and TRBJ2-1, is GAGVSQSPRYKVAKRGQDVALRCDPISGHVSLFWYQQALGQGPEFLTYFQNEAQLDKSGLPSDRFFAERPEGSVSTLKIQRTQQEDSAVYLCASSSPLDHNDQFFGPGTRLTVL.

This clonotype came up many times. This chain connects TRBV7-9 to TRBJ2-3; maybe TRBD2 (6 bases). Germline-derived CDR1 and CDR2 are SEHNR and FQNEAQ (reference sequence). The CDR3 is made up of 16 amino acids. V shed 5 bases and J shed 2 bases, with 17 bases lying between them. CDR3 protein: CASSDERAGNTDTQYF. CDR3 nucleotide sequence: TGTGCCAGCAGCGACGAGCGGGCGGGAAACACAGATACGCAGTATTTT.

Only a few counts were recorded for this clonotype. A much larger clone lies a single base off, so this may be a read error. V usage is TRBV6-5 and J usage is TRBJ2-3; the D is unclear. Per germline, CDR1 MNHEY and CDR2 SVGAGI. The CDR3 has 14 amino acids. V was clipped by 8 bases and J by 0 bases, with 12 bases between them. CDR3 bases: TGTGCCAGCGGGGAAAACCCTAGCACAGATACGCAGTATTTT. As protein: CASGENPSTDTQYF.

This clonotype was observed a few times. V and J are TRBV4-2 and TRBJ2-5; D might be TRBD2 (6 bases). Trimming cost V 0 bases and J 2 bases, with 13 bases left between them. Germline loops: CDR1 LGHNA, CDR2 YNFKEQ. The CDR3 sequence is 16 residues long. The CDR3 bases are TGTGCCAGCAGCCAAGAACCGGGACTCCTACAAGAGACCCAGTACTTC. Its translation: CASSQEPGLLQETQYF.

This clonotype has at least ten counts. The J gene is TRBJ2-7, the V gene TRBV20-1; 11 bases match TRBD1. This CDR3 has 11 amino acids. The germline CDR1 and CDR2 sequences are DFQATT and SNEGSKA (reference sequence). CDR3 in amino acids: CSGTGGYEQYF. The CDR3 region has the DNA TGCAGCGGGACAGGGGGCTACGAGCAGTACTTC.

The sample holds many counts of this clonotype. The rearrangement joins TRBV11-3 to TRBJ1-1; TRBD1 matches 7 bases. The J segment lost 0 bases and the V segment lost 3 bases, leaving 1 base of the junction unmatched. The germline CDR1 and CDR2 sequences are SGHNT and YENEEA. The CDR3 has 14 residues. The CDR3 DNA sequence: TGTGCCAGCAGCTTGGGACAGATGAACACTGAAGCTTTCTTT. As protein: CASSLGQMNTEAFF. Filled out from reference TRBV11-3 and TRBJ1-1, the complete variable domain reads EAGVVQSPRYKIIEKKQPVAFWCNPISGHNTLYWYLQNLGQGPELLIRYENEEAVDDSQLPKDRFSAERLKGVDSTLKIQPAELGDSAVYLCASSLGQMNTEAFFGQGTRLTVV.

This clonotype was observed at least ten times. This chain links TRBV21-1 with TRBJ2-7; the DNA was not used to check the table's D call, TRBD1. TRBV21-1 is marked as a pseudogene. The CDR3 extends over 18 amino acids. The CDR3 loop reads CASSKAELDRGGPYEQYF. The CDR3 DNA reads TGTGCCAGCAGCAAAGCTGAGTTGGACAGGGGTGGCCCCTACGAGCAGTACTTC.

This clonotype is categorized as medium-sized (0.01 to 0.1%). The V gene is TRBV28, the J gene TRBJ2-1; possibly TRBD2 for D (6 bases). Deletions cut 7 bases from V and 15 bases from J, with 37 bases between. Germline V gene lookup returns CDR1 MDHEN and CDR2 SYDVKM. This CDR3 has 18 residues. This CDR3 reads CASNPGDLVDSDLTTRFF. CDR3 bases: TGTGCCAGCAATCCGGGAGACCTGGTGGACTCCGACCTGACGACACGGTTCTTC.

Ten or more counts support this clonotype. This sequence joins TRBV15 and TRBJ2-4; D is unresolved. V was clipped by 4 bases and J by 9 bases, with 13 bases between them. The CDR3 consists of 13 residues. Germline CDR1 LNHNV, CDR2 YYDKDF (reference sequence). This CDR3 reads CATSTGESIIQYF. DNA of the CDR3: TGTGCCACCAGCACGGGCGAGTCAATCATTCAGTACTTC.

This clonotype has at least ten counts. This chain connects TRBV29-1 to TRBJ1-1; D gene unclear. V lost 7 bases and J lost 2, with 14 bases in between. Germline CDR1 SQVTM, CDR2 ANQGSEA. This CDR3 contains 13 residues. CDR3 DNA: TGCAGCGCCCTAGGTGGAGGTAACACTGAAGCTTTCTTT. Protein: CSALGGGNTEAFF.

There are many counts of this clonotype. This chain links TRBV18 with TRBJ1-1, with D uncertain. Germline lookup yields CDR1 KGHSH and CDR2 LQKENI. The length of the CDR3 is 17 residues. Trimming removed 3 bases from V and 1 base from J, with 18 bases in between. The CDR3 is CASSPFMGAPTNTEAFF. In DNA form, the CDR3 reads TGTGCCAGCTCACCTTTCATGGGAGCGCCAACGAACACTGAAGCTTTCTTT.

Comment on this clonotype: Since a much larger clone is just one base distant, this may be a read error. Written as DNA, the CDR3 is TGTGCCAGCAGTGCCTATCCATGGGGGGCGAGCACAGATATGCAGTATTTT. This codes for CASSAYPWGASTDMQYF. V usage is TRBV6-1 and J usage is TRBJ2-3; either TRBD1 or TRBD2 may supply D (6 bases each). The CDR3 extends over 17 amino acids. The germline gives CDR1 MNHNS, CDR2 SASEGT.

This clonotype was detected many times. The rearrangement uses TRBV6-5 and TRBJ2-5; unclear D gene. In germline, CDR1 is MNHEY, CDR2 SVGAGI. This CDR3 has 12 residues. V lost 8 bases and J lost 5, with 12 bases in between. The CDR3 DNA sequence: TGTGCCAGCGGCCGGGTAACCGAGACCCAGTACTTC. Translated, it gives CASGRVTETQYF.

This clonotype was observed at least ten times. DNA of the CDR3: TGTGCCAGCATTCAAGGCTGGGGGTTCGATGAGCAGTTCTTC. Residues: CASIQGWGFDEQFF. The chain joins TRBV6-1 to TRBJ2-1, with D tentatively TRBD1 or TRBD2 (5 bases each). The V gene lost 7 bases and the J gene lost 8 bases, with 18 bases spanning the gap. This CDR3 is built from 14 residues. Germline lookup yields CDR1 MNHNS and CDR2 SASEGT.

A remark on this clonotype: This may stem from a read error, because a much larger clone lies one nucleotide away. This sequence joins TRBV5-5 and TRBJ1-1; D call uncertain. The CDR3 consists of 14 residues. CDR1 is SGHKS, CDR2 YYEKEE, per germline (reference sequence). The V gene lost 2 bases and the J gene lost 1 base, with 9 bases spanning the gap. CDR3 region: CASSLHSGNTEAFF. The CDR3 nucleotides are TGTGCCAGCAGCTTACATAGCGGGAACACTGAAGCTTTCTTT.

Many counts were recorded for this clonotype. The rearrangement uses TRBV24-1 and TRBJ1-5; 8 bases match TRBD1. The germline gives CDR1 KGHDR, CDR2 SFDVKD. V trimming: 3 bases; J trimming: 0 bases; junction bases outside the gene matches: 3. CDR3 length: 16 amino acids. For the CDR3, the DNA is TGTGCCACCAGTGATGCGACAGGGGATAGCAATCAGCCCCAGCATTTT. This encodes CATSDATGDSNQPQHF.

This clonotype was observed at least ten times. The genes are TRBV20-1 and TRBJ2-7; the D is unclear. CDR3 length: 11 residues. Germline CDR1 reads DFQATT; CDR2 reads SNEGSKA (reference sequence). Trimming took off 5 bases at V and 6 bases at J, with 11 bases between the two ends. In nucleotides, the CDR3 is TGCAGTGCTCGGCTTGTGGGCGAGCAGTACTTC. Protein product: CSARLVGEQYF.

Remarks on this clonotype: This may come from a read error, since a much larger clone is one base off. V is TRBV6-6 and J is TRBJ1-5, with TRBD1 identical over 8 bases. The germline V gene encodes CDR1 MNHNY and CDR2 SVGAGI (reference sequence). The length of the CDR3 is 14 residues. V gave up 7 bases and J gave up 6 bases; unmatched junction bases: 8. CDR3 protein: CASIRQGRSQPQHF. The CDR3 DNA is TGTGCCAGCATCAGACAGGGGAGAAGTCAGCCCCAGCATTTT.

This clonotype has just a few counts. A much larger clone differs from this one at a single base, so this may be a read error. V and J are TRBV6-6 and TRBJ2-5; TRBD1 matches 8 bases. J gave up 5 bases and V 2 bases, and 10 bases lay outside the gene matches. The CDR3 consists of 16 residues. Germline V CDR1 and CDR2: MNHNY, SVGAGI (reference sequence). Written as DNA, the CDR3 is TGTGCCAGCAGTTACGGGGACAGGTGGCGGCTGGAGACCCAGTACTTC. Its translation: CASSYGDRWRLETQYF.

The chain uses TRBV20-1 and TRBJ1-5; 7 nucleotides line up with TRBD1. CDR1 is DFQATT and CDR2 is SNEGSKA in the germline V gene (reference sequence). This CDR3 has 12 amino acids. The V and J ends lost 2 bases and 11 bases, in that order; junction bases with no gene match: 6. Here the CDR3 reads CSARRPRGAQHF. For the CDR3, the DNA is TGCAGTGCTAGAAGACCCAGGGGGGCCCAGCATTTT.

This rearrangement joins TRBV29-1 to TRBJ2-1; the match to TRBD2 covers 7 bases. After removal of 8 bases from V and 2 bases from J, the junction contained 15 bases not matched to a gene. This CDR3 comprises 16 residues. Germline V gives CDR1 SQVTM, CDR2 ANQGSEA. The CDR3 nucleotides are TGCAGCACCAAGAAGGCAGGCGGGGGTCCCTACAATGAGCAGTTCTTC. It translates to CSTKKAGGGPYNEQFF.

Many counts were recorded for this clonotype. The chain links TRBV28 to TRBJ2-3; possibly TRBD2 for D (6 bases). V was shortened by 6 bases and J by 7 bases, with 23 bases between the two germline ends. The germline V gene encodes CDR1 MDHEN and CDR2 SYDVKM. This CDR3 is 16 amino acids long. The CDR3 nucleotides read TGTGCCAGCAGCCCGCGGGGAGGAGGGGTCACCTATACGCAGTATTTT. Residues: CASSPRGGGVTYTQYF.

The table lists this clonotype with many counts. The rearrangement uses TRBV18 and TRBJ1-1, with 10 bases that match TRBD1. There are 16 residues in the CDR3. Germline V gives CDR1 KGHSH, CDR2 LQKENI. J was trimmed by 1 base and V by 2 bases; bases with no gene match: 4. Here the CDR3 DNA reads TGTGCCAGCTCACCAGCAGACAGGGGGCAGAACACTGAAGCTTTCTTT. Its translation: CASSPADRGQNTEAFF.

This clonotype was recorded at least ten times. The rearrangement joins TRBV6-2 or TRBV6-3 to TRBJ2-3; 8 bases match TRBD2. Losses at the gene ends were 6 bases for V and 2 bases for J; bases not matched to a gene: 4. The germline V gene encodes CDR1 MNHEY and CDR2 SVGEGT. This CDR3 is built from 14 residues. The chain's CDR3 is CASRAGVHTDTQYF. The CDR3 DNA reads as TGTGCCAGCAGAGCGGGAGTCCACACAGATACGCAGTATTTT.

This clonotype was seen at least ten times. CDR3 protein: CASVDTAGDQPQHF. The CDR3 nucleotides read TGTGCCAGCGTGGACACCGCCGGCGATCAGCCCCAGCATTTT. This chain links TRBV6-2 or TRBV6-3 with TRBJ1-5, with TRBD1 as a possible D gene (5 bases). This CDR3 has 14 residues. Germline V CDR1 and CDR2: MNHEY, SVGEGT. Trimming took off 8 bases at V and 5 bases at J, with 16 bases between the two ends.

This clonotype occurred many times. This chain uses TRBV2 with TRBJ2-1; the match to TRBD1 covers 7 bases. This CDR3 spans 16 amino acids. Germline trimming cut 5 bases from V and 3 bases from J; bases unmatched to any gene: 10. CDR1 SNHLY and CDR2 FYNNEI come from the germline V gene. The CDR3 region is CASSPQGDNFYNEQFF. The CDR3 nucleotides read TGTGCCAGCAGTCCCCAGGGGGACAATTTCTACAATGAGCAGTTCTTC.